This TCR beta chain was profiled in a study of blood T cell repertoires in COVID-19. Study at large: The United States, Italy and Spain were the sources of the acute and convalescent COVID-19 samples. Sample material is recorded as cDNA or gDNA derived from T cells, B-cell-depleted T cells, or PBMCs.

Germline-derived CDR1 and CDR2 are LNHDA and SQIVND (reference sequence). Germline trimming cut 5 bases from V and 3 bases from J; bases unmatched to any gene: 1. This CDR3 has 14 residues. In the original workflow: Amplification of reference gene primers was used by the study to estimate nucleated cell counts. Clones were sequenced by immunoSEQ multiplex PCR, and TCRdb holds only the in-frame ones, with some missing. V, J and clone size are taken as reported in that table, and D and trimming were inferred from the DNA itself. The sample carries about 160,000 clones, around four fifths recorded once. What the recovered Cohort 3 donors had was two negative PCRs, clearance, or symptom resolution.

The origin of this receptor is a woman between 50 and 59 years old who had recovered from COVID-19. Sequences were obtained from PBMCs or T cells enriched from blood (not recorded which). V and J are TRBV19 and TRBJ2-6; TRBD2 matches at 7 bases. The CDR3 sequence is CASSGDYGANVLTF. The CDR3 DNA is TGTGCCAGTAGTGGGGACTATGGGGCCAACGTCCTGACTTTC.